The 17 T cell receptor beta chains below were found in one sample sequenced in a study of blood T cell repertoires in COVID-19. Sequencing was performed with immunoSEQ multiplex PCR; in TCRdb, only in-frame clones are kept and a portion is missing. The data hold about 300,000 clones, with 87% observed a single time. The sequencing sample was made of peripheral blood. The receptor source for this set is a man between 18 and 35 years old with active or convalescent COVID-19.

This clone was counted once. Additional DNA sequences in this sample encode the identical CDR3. CDR3 in amino acids: CASSRQGYNEQFF. Written as DNA, the CDR3 is TGTGCCAGCAGTCGACAGGGCTACAATGAGCAGTTCTTC. The V and J genes are TRBV27 and TRBJ2-1; 7 bases fit TRBD1. The CDR3 is 13 residues long. V shed 5 bases and J 3 bases; nucleotides not matched to a gene: 1. The germline V gene has CDR1 MNHEY and CDR2 SMNVEV (reference sequence).

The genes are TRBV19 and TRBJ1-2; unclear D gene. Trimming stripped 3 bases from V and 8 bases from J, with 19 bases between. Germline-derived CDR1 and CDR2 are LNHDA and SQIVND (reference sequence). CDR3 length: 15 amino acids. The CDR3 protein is CASSIGWRNPIGYTF. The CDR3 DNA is TGTGCCAGTAGTATCGGGTGGAGGAATCCTATCGGCTACACCTTC.

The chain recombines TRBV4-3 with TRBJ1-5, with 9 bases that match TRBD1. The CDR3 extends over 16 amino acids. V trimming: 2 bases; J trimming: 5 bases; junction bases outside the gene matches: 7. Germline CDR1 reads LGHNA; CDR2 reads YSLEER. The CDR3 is CASSQRVGQGDQPQHF. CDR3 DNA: TGCGCCAGCAGCCAACGGGTGGGACAGGGCGATCAGCCCCAGCATTTT.

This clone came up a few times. CDR3 residues: CASSLRDRGRSPLHF. The CDR3 DNA follows: TGTGCCAGCAGTCTCCGGGACAGGGGAAGGTCACCCCTCCACTTT. The chain has TRBV28 and TRBJ1-6, with 10 bases lining up with TRBD1. This CDR3 is built from 15 residues. CDR1 is MDHEN, CDR2 SYDVKM, per germline. V lost 5 bases to trimming and J lost 10 bases; unmatched junction nucleotides: 8.

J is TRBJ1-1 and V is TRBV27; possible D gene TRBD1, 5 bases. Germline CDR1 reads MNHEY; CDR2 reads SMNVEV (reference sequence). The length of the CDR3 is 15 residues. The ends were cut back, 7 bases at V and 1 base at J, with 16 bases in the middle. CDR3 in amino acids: CASTVTMTANTEAFF. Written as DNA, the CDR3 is TGTGCCAGCACCGTAACAATGACAGCGAACACTGAAGCTTTCTTT.

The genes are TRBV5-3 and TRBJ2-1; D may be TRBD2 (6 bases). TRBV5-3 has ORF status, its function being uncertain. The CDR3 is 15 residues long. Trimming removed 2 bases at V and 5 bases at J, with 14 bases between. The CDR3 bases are TGTGCCAGAAGCTTTGGTTCGGGGGTCCACAATGAGCAGTTCTTC. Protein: CARSFGSGVHNEQFF.

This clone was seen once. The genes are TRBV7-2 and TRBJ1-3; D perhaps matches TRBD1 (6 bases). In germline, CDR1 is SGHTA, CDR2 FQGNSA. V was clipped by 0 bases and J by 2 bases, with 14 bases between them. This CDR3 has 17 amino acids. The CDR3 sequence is CASSLASMAGAGNTIYF. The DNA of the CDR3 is TGTGCCAGCAGCTTAGCGTCTATGGCAGGGGCTGGAAACACCATATATTTT.

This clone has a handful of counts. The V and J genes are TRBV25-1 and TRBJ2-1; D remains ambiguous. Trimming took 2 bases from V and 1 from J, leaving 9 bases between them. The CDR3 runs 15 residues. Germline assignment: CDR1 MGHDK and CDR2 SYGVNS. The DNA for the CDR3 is TGTGCCAGCAGTGAAGCGCGTCGGTCCTACAATGAGCAGTTCTTC. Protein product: CASSEARRSYNEQFF.

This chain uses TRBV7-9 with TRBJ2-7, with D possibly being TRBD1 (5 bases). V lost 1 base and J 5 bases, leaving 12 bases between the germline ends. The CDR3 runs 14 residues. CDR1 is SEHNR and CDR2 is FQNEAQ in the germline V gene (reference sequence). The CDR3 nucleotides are TGTGCCAGCAGCTTAGATGGCAGGGTGCACGAGCAGTACTTC. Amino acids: CASSLDGRVHEQYF.

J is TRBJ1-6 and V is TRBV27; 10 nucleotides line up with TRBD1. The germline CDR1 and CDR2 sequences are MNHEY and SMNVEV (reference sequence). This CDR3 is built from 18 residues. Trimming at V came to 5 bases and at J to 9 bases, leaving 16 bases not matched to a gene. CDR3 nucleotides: TGTGCCAGCAGTCGAATCCTACGACAGGGGGCGAAGGGTTCACCCCTCCACTTT. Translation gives CASSRILRQGAKGSPLHF.

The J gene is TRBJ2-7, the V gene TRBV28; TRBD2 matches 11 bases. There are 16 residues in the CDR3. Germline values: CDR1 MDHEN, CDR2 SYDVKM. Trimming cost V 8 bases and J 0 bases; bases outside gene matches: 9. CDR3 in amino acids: CASGSFSGGVSYEQYF. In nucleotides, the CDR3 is TGTGCCAGCGGGTCCTTTAGCGGGGGGGTCTCCTACGAGCAGTACTTC.

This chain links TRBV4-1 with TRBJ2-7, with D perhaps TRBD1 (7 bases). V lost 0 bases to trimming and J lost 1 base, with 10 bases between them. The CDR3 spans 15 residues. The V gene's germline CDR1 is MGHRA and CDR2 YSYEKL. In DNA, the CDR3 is TGCGCCAGCAGCCAAGACAGGGGGGCATCCTACGAGCAGTACTTC. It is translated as CASSQDRGASYEQYF.

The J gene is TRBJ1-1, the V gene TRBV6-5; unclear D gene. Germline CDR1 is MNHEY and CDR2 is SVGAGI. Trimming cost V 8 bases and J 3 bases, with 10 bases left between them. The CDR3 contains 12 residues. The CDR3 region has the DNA TGTGCCAGCCTCCTAGGCGACACTGAAGCTTTCTTT. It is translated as CASLLGDTEAFF.

This CDR3 is CASSQEGIRQDNEKLFF. In DNA, the CDR3 is TGCGCCAGCAGCCAAGAGGGGATTAGACAGGATAATGAAAAACTGTTTTTT. This rearrangement joins TRBV4-3 to TRBJ1-4, with a tentative D call TRBD1 (6 bases). V dropped 0 bases and J dropped 4 bases, with 15 bases sitting between them. This CDR3 is 17 amino acids long. Germline CDR1 reads LGHNA; CDR2 reads YSLEER.

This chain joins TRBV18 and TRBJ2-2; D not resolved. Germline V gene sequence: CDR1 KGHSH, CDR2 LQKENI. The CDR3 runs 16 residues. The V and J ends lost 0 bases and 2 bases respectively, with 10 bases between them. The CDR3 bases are TGTGCCAGCTCACCACCGAACCGGGTTAACACCGGGGAGCTGTTTTTT. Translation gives CASSPPNRVNTGELFF. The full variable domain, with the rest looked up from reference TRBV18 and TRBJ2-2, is NAGVMQNPRHLVRRRGQEARLRCSPMKGHSHVYWYRQLPEEGLKFMVYLQKENIIDESGMPKERFSAEFPKEGPSILRIQQVVRGDSAAYFCASSPPNRVNTGELFFGEGSRLTVL.

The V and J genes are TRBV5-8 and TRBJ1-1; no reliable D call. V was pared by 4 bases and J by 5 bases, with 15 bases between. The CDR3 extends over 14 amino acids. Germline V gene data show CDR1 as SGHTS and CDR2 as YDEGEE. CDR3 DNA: TGTGCCAGCAGCCCCCGAGGAGGCTTGACTGAAGCTTTCTTT. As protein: CASSPRGGLTEAFF.

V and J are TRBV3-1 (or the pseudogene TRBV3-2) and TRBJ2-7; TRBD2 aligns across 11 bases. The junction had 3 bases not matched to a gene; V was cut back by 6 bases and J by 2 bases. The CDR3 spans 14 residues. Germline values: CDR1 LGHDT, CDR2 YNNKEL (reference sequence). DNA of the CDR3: TGTGCCAGCAGACCTAGCGGGGGGACCTACGAGCAGTACTTC. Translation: CASRPSGGTYEQYF.